Below are 14 T cell receptor beta chains sequenced from a single sample in a study of blood T cell repertoires in COVID-19. Clones were sequenced by immunoSEQ multiplex PCR, and TCRdb holds only the in-frame ones, with some missing. The sample holds about 70,000 clones, 75% to 90% seen once. The sequenced sample consisted of peripheral blood. Receptors originate from an elderly man with acute or convalescent COVID-19.

The gene calls are TRBV6-2 or TRBV6-3 and TRBJ2-7; 13 bases are a match to TRBD2. Germline V CDR1 and CDR2: MNHEY, SVGEGT. This CDR3 is 19 amino acids long. V gave up 4 bases and J gave up 2 bases; unmatched junction bases: 14. The CDR3 region is CASSSRLAGGPSAPYEQYF. The CDR3 coding sequence is TGTGCCAGCAGTTCGAGACTAGCGGGGGGCCCATCCGCTCCCTACGAGCAGTACTTC.

The CDR3 bases are TGTGCCAGCAGCTCACTAGCGGGGCGCAATGAGCAGTTCTTC. It translates to CASSSLAGRNEQFF. This rearrangement joins TRBV28 to TRBJ2-1; TRBD2 matches at 10 bases. After removal of 6 bases from V and 6 bases from J, the junction contained 5 bases not matched to a gene. Germline lookup yields CDR1 MDHEN and CDR2 SYDVKM. CDR3 size: 14 residues.

The genes are TRBV3-1 (or the pseudogene TRBV3-2) and TRBJ2-7, with D maybe TRBD2 (6 bases). Looked up from germline, CDR1 is LGHDT and CDR2 is YNNKEL (reference sequence). The V end was cut by 6 bases, the J end by 3 bases, with 15 bases between. CDR3 length equals 14 residues. In DNA, the CDR3 is TGTGCCAGCAGTCCCGGGAGCGCGCTCTACGAGCAGTACTTC. Its translation is CASSPGSALYEQYF.

J is TRBJ1-5 and V is TRBV5-5, with D possibly TRBD1 on 6 matching bases. The CDR3 contains 14 residues. Germline assignment: CDR1 SGHKS and CDR2 YYEKEE (reference sequence). Trimming cost V 0 bases and J 7 bases, with 11 bases left between them. In nucleotides, the CDR3 is TGTGCCAGCAGCTTGGAACAGGGTACACAGCCCCAGCATTTT. The encoded protein is CASSLEQGTQPQHF.

In DNA form, the CDR3 reads TGTGCCAGCAGCTTATCCGGGACTAGCGTCCACAATGAGCAGTTCTTC. Translation gives CASSLSGTSVHNEQFF. This chain uses TRBV7-7 with TRBJ2-1; 10 nucleotides match TRBD2. This CDR3 has 16 residues. Germline CDR1 SSHAT, CDR2 FNYEAQ (reference sequence). Germline trimming cut 2 bases from V and 5 bases from J; bases unmatched to any gene: 6.

The chain recombines TRBV19 with TRBJ1-1, with no clear D. The V gene's germline CDR1 is LNHDA and CDR2 SQIVND (reference sequence). This CDR3 contains 15 residues. Trimming pared 3 bases from V and 1 base from J, leaving 12 bases between. In DNA form, the CDR3 reads TGTGCCAGTAGTATTAATAGCGTCCCGAACACTGAAGCTTTCTTT. This translates into CASSINSVPNTEAFF.

Concerning this clone: This CDR3 is also generated by other DNA sequences in the sample. The chain combines TRBV6-4 with TRBJ2-1; 9 bases are shared with TRBD2. Germline lookup yields CDR1 MRHNA and CDR2 SNTAGT. The V gene end was trimmed by 4 bases and the J gene end by 2 bases; junction bases not matched to a gene: 3. This CDR3 is 15 amino acids long. The CDR3 region is CASSVLAGTYNEQFF. The DNA for the CDR3 is TGTGCCAGCAGTGTGCTAGCGGGAACCTACAATGAGCAGTTCTTC.

V usage is TRBV7-2 and J usage is TRBJ1-4; 8 positions agree with TRBD1. From germline, CDR1 is SGHTA and CDR2 FQGNSA. V dropped 3 bases and J dropped 2; count of bases not matched to a gene: 2. This CDR3 is built from 15 residues. CDR3 amino acids: CASSLQGATNEKLFF. DNA for the CDR3: TGTGCCAGCAGCTTGCAGGGGGCGACTAATGAAAAACTGTTTTTT.

The rearrangement links TRBV7-9 to TRBJ1-4; 10 nucleotides agree with TRBD1. This CDR3 comprises 17 residues. The V and J ends lost 3 bases and 3 bases, in that order; junction bases with no gene match: 7. Germline CDR1 SEHNR, CDR2 FQNEAQ (reference sequence). CDR3: CASSFDRGRGANEKLFF. In DNA form, the CDR3 reads TGTGCCAGCAGCTTCGACAGGGGGCGCGGAGCTAATGAAAAACTGTTTTTT.

The rearrangement joins TRBV7-2 to TRBJ2-5; D uncertain. The germline CDR1 and CDR2 sequences are SGHTA and FQGNSA. Trimming took 9 bases from V and 5 from J, leaving 19 bases between them. The CDR3 is 14 amino acids. The CDR3 region is CASNLGLTTETQYF. In nucleotides, the CDR3 is TGTGCCAGTAACCTGGGCCTTACAACGGAGACCCAGTACTTC.

This clone showed up just once. The chain carries TRBV13 and TRBJ1-1, with D unresolved. CDR1 and CDR2 (germline): PRHDT, FYEKMQ (reference sequence). The CDR3 runs 14 residues. The ends were cut back, 2 bases at V and 5 bases at J, with 12 bases in the middle. DNA of the CDR3: TGTGCCAGCAGCTTATTGTCCGGCGGGACTGAAGCTTTCTTT. This translates into CASSLLSGGTEAFF.

This chain links TRBV7-9 with TRBJ2-3; 11 bases map to TRBD2. Trimming at V came to 4 bases and at J to 2 bases, leaving 5 bases not matched to a gene. Germline CDR1 and CDR2: SEHNR and FQNEAQ (reference sequence). This CDR3 has 16 amino acids. DNA of the CDR3: TGTGCCAGCAGCTCTGGACTAGCGGGTAACACAGATACGCAGTATTTT. Residues: CASSSGLAGNTDTQYF.

This clone was seen a single time. The V and J genes are TRBV7-2 and TRBJ1-1; tentatively, D is TRBD1 (5 bases). V lost 2 bases and J 1 base, leaving 11 bases between the germline ends. Germline lookup yields CDR1 SGHTA and CDR2 FQGNSA. This CDR3 is 15 amino acids long. CDR3 DNA sequence: TGTGCCAGCAGCTTACTCGCGACAGCGAACACTGAAGCTTTCTTT. This codes for CASSLLATANTEAFF.

This chain uses TRBV3-1 (or the pseudogene TRBV3-2) with TRBJ2-5; 12 bases line up with TRBD2. There are 22 residues in the CDR3. V dropped 1 base and J dropped 5; count of bases not matched to a gene: 23. Germline assignment: CDR1 LGHDT and CDR2 YNNKEL (reference sequence). In nucleotides, the CDR3 is TGTGCCAGCAGCCAAGGGTGGGGCCCGCCCCGGAAACTAGCGGGGGGAGCGGAGACCCAGTACTTC. Its protein is CASSQGWGPPRKLAGGAETQYF.